A selection of T cell receptor beta chains follows, all from one sample in a study of patients and donors after allogeneic stem cell transplantation. Using its own MiXCR run on the RT-PCR reads, TCRdb lists one record per CDR3 protein. Of about 110,000 distinct CDR3 sequences in the sample, over 30% were seen once. The specimen sequenced was blood, either unsorted or a sorted T cell fraction (not recorded which). These receptors were taken from a human donor who was either an allogeneic HSCT recipient or a stem cell or donor lymphocyte infusion donor (not recorded which). It is not recorded whose cells these are; they may come from a transplant donor. Both conserved end residues are part of each CDR3. D genes are given only for firm matches.

CDR3 protein: CASSLMGGQETQYF
CDR3 DNA: TGTGCCAGCAGCTTAATGGGCGGACAAGAGACCCAGTACTTC
D gene: .
J gene: TRBJ2-5
V gene: TRBV7-9

CDR3 protein: CASWAGDEQYF
CDR3 DNA: TGTGCCAGTTGGGCAGGGGACGAGCAGTACTTC
D gene: .
J gene: TRBJ2-7
V gene: TRBV14

CDR3 protein: CSGRAGGTDTQYF
CDR3 DNA: TGCAGCGGAAGAGCGGGAGGCACAGATACGCAGTATTTT
D gene: TRBD2
J gene: TRBJ2-3
V gene: TRBV29-1

CDR3 protein: CATSDSAVWNEQFF
CDR3 DNA: TGTGCCACCAGTGATTCCGCAGTTTGGAATGAGCAGTTCTTC
D gene: .
J gene: TRBJ2-1
V gene: TRBV24-1

CDR3 protein: CASSLFQGQQFF
CDR3 DNA: TGTGCCAGCAGCTTATTCCAGGGGCAGCAGTTCTTC
D gene: .
J gene: TRBJ2-1
V gene: TRBV7-2

CDR3 protein: CAWDLEGLAGETQYF
CDR3 DNA: TGTGCCTGGGACCTTGAGGGACTAGCTGGAGAGACCCAGTACTTC
D gene: TRBD2
J gene: TRBJ2-5
V gene: TRBV30

CDR3 protein: CASSPRGYTGELFF
CDR3 DNA: TGTGCCAGTAGTCCCAGGGGGTACACCGGGGAGCTGTTTTTT
D gene: TRBD1
J gene: TRBJ2-2
V gene: TRBV19

CDR3 protein: CSVGQFYGYTF
CDR3 DNA: TGCAGCGTTGGACAGTTTTATGGCTACACCTTC
D gene: .
J gene: TRBJ1-2
V gene: TRBV29-1

CDR3 protein: CASIPKGGYEQYF
CDR3 DNA: TGTGCCAGCATACCGAAGGGAGGCTACGAGCAGTACTTC
D gene: .
J gene: TRBJ2-7
V gene: TRBV12-3/TRBV12-4

CDR3 protein: CSASPLLAGLDNEQFF
CDR3 DNA: TGCAGTGCTAGTCCCCTACTAGCGGGACTTGACAATGAGCAGTTCTTC
D gene: TRBD2
J gene: TRBJ2-1
V gene: TRBV20-1